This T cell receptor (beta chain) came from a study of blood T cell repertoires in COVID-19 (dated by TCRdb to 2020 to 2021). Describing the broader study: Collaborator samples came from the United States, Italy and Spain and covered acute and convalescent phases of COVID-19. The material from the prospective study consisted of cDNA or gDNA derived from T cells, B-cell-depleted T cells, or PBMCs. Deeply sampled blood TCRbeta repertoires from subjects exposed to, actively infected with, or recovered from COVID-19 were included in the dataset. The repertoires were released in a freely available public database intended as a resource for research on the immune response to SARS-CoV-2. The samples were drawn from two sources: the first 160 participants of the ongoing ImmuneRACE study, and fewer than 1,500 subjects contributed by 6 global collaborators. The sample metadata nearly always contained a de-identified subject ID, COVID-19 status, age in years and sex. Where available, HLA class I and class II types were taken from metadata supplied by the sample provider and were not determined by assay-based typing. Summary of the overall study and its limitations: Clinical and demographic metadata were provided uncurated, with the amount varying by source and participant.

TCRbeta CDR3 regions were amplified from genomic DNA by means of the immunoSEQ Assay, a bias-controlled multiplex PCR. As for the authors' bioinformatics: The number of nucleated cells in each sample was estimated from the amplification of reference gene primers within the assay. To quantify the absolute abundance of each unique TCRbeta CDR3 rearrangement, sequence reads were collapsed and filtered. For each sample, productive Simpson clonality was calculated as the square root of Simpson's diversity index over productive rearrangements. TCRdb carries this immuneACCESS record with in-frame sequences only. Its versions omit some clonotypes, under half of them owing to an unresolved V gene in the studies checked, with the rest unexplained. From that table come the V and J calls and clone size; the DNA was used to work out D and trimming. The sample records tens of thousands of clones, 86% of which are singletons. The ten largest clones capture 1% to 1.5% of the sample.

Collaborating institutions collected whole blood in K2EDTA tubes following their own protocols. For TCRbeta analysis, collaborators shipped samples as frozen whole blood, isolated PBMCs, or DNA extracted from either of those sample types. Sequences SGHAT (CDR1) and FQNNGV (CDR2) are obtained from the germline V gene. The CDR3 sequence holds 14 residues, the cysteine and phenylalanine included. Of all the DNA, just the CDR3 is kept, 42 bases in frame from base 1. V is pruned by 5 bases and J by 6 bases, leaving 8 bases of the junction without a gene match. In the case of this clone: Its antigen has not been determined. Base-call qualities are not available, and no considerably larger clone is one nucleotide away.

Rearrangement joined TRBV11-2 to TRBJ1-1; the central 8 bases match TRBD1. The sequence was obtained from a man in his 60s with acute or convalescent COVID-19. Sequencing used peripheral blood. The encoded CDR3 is CASSTDRAAAEAFF. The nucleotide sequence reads TGTGCCAGCAGCACGGACAGGGCTGCCGCTGAAGCTTTCTTT.